These 25 T cell receptor beta chains were sequenced from one sample in a study of patients and donors after allogeneic stem cell transplantation. TCRdb recomputed calls from the RT-PCR reads with MiXCR, one row per CDR3 protein. Here the sample spans approximately 150,000 distinct CDR3 sequences, approximately 25% being singletons. Specimen: blood, either unsorted or a sorted T cell fraction (not recorded which). Receptors originate from a human donor who was either an allogeneic HSCT recipient or a stem cell or donor lymphocyte infusion donor (not recorded which). It is not recorded whose cells these are; they may come from a transplant donor.

This chain uses TRBV2 with TRBJ2-1; 7 bases are shared with TRBD2. V trimming: 4 bases; J trimming: 8 bases; junction bases outside the gene matches: 8. CDR1 is SNHLY, CDR2 FYNNEI, per germline. The CDR3 is 14 residues long. CDR3 protein: CASSGIPLADEQFF. Here the CDR3 DNA reads TGTGCCAGCAGTGGGATCCCCCTAGCGGATGAGCAGTTCTTC.

This clonotype was seen at least ten times. The rearrangement uses TRBV7-2 and TRBJ1-1; TRBD1 might be the D (6 bases). V lost 5 bases and J lost 0, with 13 bases in between. This CDR3 comprises 15 residues. Germline lookup yields CDR1 SGHTA and CDR2 FQGNSA. In DNA, the CDR3 is TGTGCCAGCAGCCCATTGGACAGTTTGAACACTGAAGCTTTCTTT. Residues: CASSPLDSLNTEAFF. Variable domain in full (rest from reference TRBV7-2 and TRBJ1-1): GAGVSQSPSNKVTEKGKDVELRCDPISGHTALYWYRQSLGQGLEFLIYFQGNSAPDKSGLPSDRFSAERTGGSVSTLTIQRTQQEDSAVYLCASSPLDSLNTEAFFGQGTRLTVV.

This clonotype was observed a few times. This chain connects TRBV20-1 to TRBJ2-4; no clear D gene. This CDR3 contains 14 residues. CDR1 is DFQATT and CDR2 is SNEGSKA in the germline V gene (reference sequence). Trimming cost V 4 bases and J 2 bases, with 12 bases left between them. The CDR3 region is CSANVDPTKNIQYF. The CDR3, as DNA: TGCAGTGCTAACGTGGACCCAACCAAAAACATTCAGTACTTC.

The count of this clonotype is one. Sequence at one end of the junction differs from germline and may be a read error. The chain carries TRBV27 and TRBJ2-1; D call uncertain. There are 15 residues in the CDR3. CDR1 and CDR2 (germline): MNHEY, SMNVEV (reference sequence). The CDR3: CASSSGSAPYNGQFF. The CDR3 bases are TGTGCCAGCAGTTCGGGTTCAGCACCCTACAATGGGCAGTTCTTC.

This clonotype was observed a few times. The chain combines TRBV6-5 with TRBJ1-2; TRBD1 matches at 8 bases. Germline CDR1 MNHEY, CDR2 SVGAGI. V lost 2 bases and J lost 8; bases outside the gene matches: 7. The CDR3 runs 14 residues. The CDR3 reads CASSYAGQVVGYTF. DNA of the CDR3: TGTGCCAGCAGTTACGCGGGACAGGTCGTCGGCTACACCTTC.

There are a few counts of this clonotype. This chain links TRBV10-3 with TRBJ2-5; TRBD2 is a possible D gene (6 bases). Deletions cut 4 bases from V and 6 bases from J, with 24 bases between. The CDR3 contains 17 residues. CDR1 ENHRY and CDR2 SYGVKD come from the germline V gene. The CDR3 region is CAISGMEGGPHEKTQYF. CDR3 sequence (DNA): TGTGCCATCAGTGGTATGGAGGGCGGGCCCCACGAGAAGACCCAGTACTTC.

This clonotype was counted only a few times. The chain links TRBV14 to TRBJ1-1; 7 bases are shared with TRBD1. The germline gives CDR1 SGHDN, CDR2 FVKESK. The CDR3 spans 12 residues. The V and J ends lost 5 bases and 5 bases, in that order; junction bases with no gene match: 2. The CDR3 DNA reads as TGTGCCAGCAGCAAGACAGGGACTGAAGCTTTCTTT. It is translated as CASSKTGTEAFF.

V usage is TRBV15 and J usage is TRBJ1-1; D is undetermined. This CDR3 region has 16 residues. V lost 5 bases, J lost 1 base, and 17 bases lay in between. Germline CDR1 reads LNHNV; CDR2 reads YYDKDF (reference sequence). CDR3: CATSSLENGWNTEAFF. The CDR3, as DNA: TGTGCCACCAGCTCCCTGGAAAACGGATGGAACACTGAAGCTTTCTTT.

CDR3 DNA sequence: TGTGCCAGCAGTTCCCCGGGGTTCACCGGGGAGCTGTTTTTT. It codes for CASSSPGFTGELFF. The rearrangement uses TRBV6-5 and TRBJ2-2; possible D gene TRBD2, 5 bases. V gave up 4 bases and J gave up 4 bases, with 10 bases separating them. The CDR3 length is 14 residues. Germline CDR1 MNHEY, CDR2 SVGAGI.

V and J are TRBV20-1 and TRBJ1-1; D possibly corresponds to TRBD1 (5 bases). The CDR3 runs to 14 residues. V shed 5 bases and J shed 1 base, with 14 bases lying between them. Germline assignment: CDR1 DFQATT and CDR2 SNEGSKA (reference sequence). CDR3: CSAYGGSQNTEAFF. The CDR3 DNA is TGCAGTGCTTACGGGGGGTCCCAGAACACTGAAGCTTTCTTT.

The chain links TRBV6-6 to TRBJ1-2; D is unclear. V dropped 6 bases and J dropped 6 bases, with 8 bases sitting between them. The germline V gene encodes CDR1 MNHNY and CDR2 SVGAGI (reference sequence). The CDR3 contains 11 residues. The CDR3 nucleotides are TGTGCCAGCAGCCCCAATGATGGCTACACCTTC. Translating gives CASSPNDGYTF.

This chain connects TRBV12-3 or TRBV12-4 to TRBJ2-2, with D unclear. V was trimmed by 2 bases and J by 4 bases, leaving 5 bases between them. This CDR3 is 13 amino acids long. The CDR3 loop is CASSLLGTGELFF. As DNA, the CDR3 is TGTGCCAGCAGTTTACTTGGCACCGGGGAGCTGTTTTTT.

This sequence joins TRBV23-1 and TRBJ2-7; TRBD2 might be the D (6 bases). TRBV23-1 is classed as an ORF, of uncertain function. V lost 10 bases to trimming and J lost 3 bases, with 16 bases between them. The CDR3 is 13 residues long. The DNA for the CDR3 is TGCGCCATTAAAGCGACTAGTTTCTACGAGCAGTACTTC. Translation: CAIKATSFYEQYF.

V usage is TRBV6-5 and J usage is TRBJ2-2, with 8 nucleotides matching TRBD2. CDR3 length: 13 amino acids. The V and J ends lost 11 bases and 1 base, in that order; junction bases with no gene match: 3. Germline CDR1 MNHEY, CDR2 SVGAGI. This CDR3 is CAAGGKNTGELFF. The CDR3 DNA reads TGTGCCGCGGGAGGAAAGAACACCGGGGAGCTGTTTTTT.

This clonotype was observed a single time. The chain links TRBV20-1 to TRBJ1-2, with D possibly matching TRBD1 (6 bases). The CDR3 has 12 amino acids. Per germline, CDR1 DFQATT and CDR2 SNEGSKA (reference sequence). With 6 bases removed from V and 6 bases from J, the gap between germline ends came to 14 bases. The CDR3 DNA is TGCAGTGCACGAACAGGGTTTGATGGCTACACCTTC. Translated, it gives CSARTGFDGYTF.

The chain uses TRBV9 and TRBJ1-3, with 7 bases matching TRBD1. The length of the CDR3 is 14 residues. Germline-derived CDR1 and CDR2 are SGDLS and YYNGEE. Trimming removed 2 bases from V and 4 bases from J; junction bases left unmatched: 3. The CDR3 coding sequence is TGTGCCAGCAGCGTGAGGGGGCTAGGAAACACCATATATTTT. This sequence encodes CASSVRGLGNTIYF.

This clonotype has just a few counts. The chain employs TRBV13 and TRBJ1-1; 7 positions agree with TRBD1. The CDR3 is made up of 12 amino acids. J lost 11 bases, V lost 5 bases, and 8 bases had no gene match. Germline CDR1 PRHDT, CDR2 FYEKMQ (reference sequence). The CDR3 protein is CASSPRQGRAFF. DNA for the CDR3: TGTGCCAGCAGCCCGAGACAGGGTCGGGCTTTCTTT.

This clonotype was seen more than once but under ten times. This chain uses TRBV29-1 with TRBJ1-1; D gene ambiguous. Trimming took 6 bases from V and 0 from J, leaving 14 bases between them. Germline-derived CDR1 and CDR2 are SQVTM and ANQGSEA. The CDR3 is made up of 14 amino acids. The CDR3 here is CSVGPSGMNTEAFF. Written as DNA, the CDR3 is TGCAGCGTAGGGCCTTCGGGGATGAACACTGAAGCTTTCTTT.

This clonotype appeared a few times. The V gene is TRBV6-5, the J gene TRBJ2-3, with 11 bases fitting TRBD2. J gave up 0 bases and V 3 bases, and 8 bases lay outside the gene matches. The CDR3 totals 18 residues. Germline-derived CDR1 and CDR2 are MNHEY and SVGAGI. Written as DNA, the CDR3 is TGTGCCAGCAGTTATTTGCCTAGCGGGGGGCCTAGCACAGATACGCAGTATTTT. As protein: CASSYLPSGGPSTDTQYF.

The chain joins TRBV12-3 or TRBV12-4 to TRBJ2-3, with TRBD2 identical over 9 bases. This CDR3 is built from 16 residues. The junction had 4 bases not matched to a gene; V was cut back by 1 base and J by 2 bases. The CDR3 reads CASSLGLAGITDTQYF. The CDR3 DNA reads as TGTGCCAGCAGTTTAGGTCTAGCGGGGATCACAGATACGCAGTATTTT.

This clonotype was picked up a small number of times. This chain joins TRBV20-1 and TRBJ1-6, with a tentative D call TRBD1 (5 bases). CDR3 length: 15 amino acids. V was clipped by 6 bases and J by 10 bases, with 22 bases between them. Germline V CDR1 and CDR2: DFQATT, SNEGSKA (reference sequence). CDR3 amino acids: CSAKGTEGERSPLHF. CDR3 nucleotides: TGCAGTGCCAAAGGGACGGAAGGAGAGAGGTCACCCCTCCACTTT.

This clonotype was seen a few times. V gene TRBV14 combines with J gene TRBJ2-7; D not certain. The CDR3 runs to 11 residues. The germline V and J ends were trimmed by 8 bases and 5 bases, with 10 bases remaining between them. Germline V gene lookup returns CDR1 SGHDN and CDR2 FVKESK. The CDR3 loop is CASAHYNEQYF. In DNA, the CDR3 is TGTGCCAGCGCCCATTACAACGAGCAGTACTTC.

There are a few counts of this clonotype. The chain is built from TRBV7-3 and TRBJ1-2; perhaps TRBD1 as D (5 bases). CDR1 SGHTA and CDR2 FQGTGA come from the germline V gene. Deletions cut 3 bases from V and 8 bases from J, with 16 bases between. The CDR3 runs to 14 residues. The CDR3 sequence is CASSFTKTAQGYTF. CDR3 coding DNA: TGTGCCAGCAGCTTTACCAAGACAGCTCAAGGCTACACCTTC.

The CDR3 region is CASRRRVGEAFF. The CDR3 bases are TGTGCCAGCAGACGGCGGGTCGGTGAAGCTTTCTTT. The V and J genes are TRBV12-3 or TRBV12-4 and TRBJ1-1; D unresolved. V gave up 6 bases and J gave up 7 bases, with 12 bases separating them. This CDR3 comprises 12 residues.

The CDR3 sequence: CASSSTGTRKYNEQFF. The DNA for the CDR3 is TGTGCCAGCAGCTCTACCGGGACTCGGAAATACAATGAGCAGTTCTTC. This chain connects TRBV7-2 to TRBJ2-1, with TRBD2 as a possible D gene (6 bases). The germline CDR1 and CDR2 sequences are SGHTA and FQGNSA. CDR3 size: 16 residues. V was pared by 4 bases and J by 4 bases, with 17 bases between.